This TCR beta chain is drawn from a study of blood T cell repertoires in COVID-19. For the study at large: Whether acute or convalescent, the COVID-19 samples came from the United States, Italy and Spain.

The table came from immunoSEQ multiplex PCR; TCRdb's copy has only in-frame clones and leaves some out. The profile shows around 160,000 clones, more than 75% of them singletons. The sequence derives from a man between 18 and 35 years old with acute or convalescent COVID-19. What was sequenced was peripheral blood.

The CDR3 sequence is CASSLEGGQPQHF. The CDR3 nucleotides read TGTGCCAGCAGCTTAGAGGGAGGTCAGCCCCAGCATTTT. The J gene is TRBJ1-5, the V gene TRBV7-8, with unresolved D. The CDR3 has 13 amino acids. Trimming took 1 base from V and 6 from J, leaving 7 bases between them. Germline values: CDR1 SGHVS, CDR2 FQNEAQ.